The 24 T cell receptor beta chains in this list originate from one sample, sequenced in a study of blood T cell repertoires in COVID-19. Here immunoSEQ multiplex PCR was the method, and the copy in TCRdb shows in-frame clones only, minus some. The sample lists under 100,000 clones; roughly 89% were seen once. The sample comprised peripheral blood. Receptor source: a man aged 45 to 65 with active COVID-19.

The gene calls are TRBV14 and TRBJ2-7; 9 bases map to TRBD1. The CDR3 runs to 12 residues. Germline trimming cut 6 bases from V and 7 bases from J; bases unmatched to any gene: 4. CDR1 is SGHDN and CDR2 is FVKESK in the germline V gene. As DNA, the CDR3 is TGTGCCAGCAGGGCGACAGGGGGAGAGCAGTACTTC. Protein sequence: CASRATGGEQYF.

This clone was seen once. This rearrangement joins TRBV28 to TRBJ1-5; D not resolved. In germline, CDR1 is MDHEN, CDR2 SYDVKM. The germline V and J ends were trimmed by 6 bases and 4 bases, with 4 bases remaining between them. This CDR3 is 11 amino acids long. The CDR3 nucleotides are TGTGCCAGCAGGTCAAATCAGCCCCAGCATTTT. It yields the protein CASRSNQPQHF.

The chain links TRBV28 to TRBJ2-1; D is unclear. The CDR3 covers 12 residues. CDR1 is MDHEN, CDR2 SYDVKM, per germline. Deletions cut 7 bases from V and 5 bases from J, with 9 bases between. As DNA, the CDR3 is TGTGCCAGCATCAGCGCGCACAATGAGCAGTTCTTC. Residues: CASISAHNEQFF.

V and J are TRBV25-1 and TRBJ2-5, with 9 positions matching TRBD1. In germline, CDR1 is MGHDK, CDR2 SYGVNS. The CDR3 consists of 14 residues. V shed 4 bases, J shed 4 bases, and the junction held 4 bases outside the gene matches. The DNA for the CDR3 is TGTGCCAGCAGTGCCGACAGGGGGATAGAGACCCAGTACTTC. Its translation is CASSADRGIETQYF.

The V gene is TRBV4-2, the J gene TRBJ2-5; 9 bases line up with TRBD2. Per the germline V gene, CDR1 is LGHNA and CDR2 is YNFKEQ. V was pared by 1 base and J by 5 bases, with 8 bases of the junction left unmatched. This CDR3 region has 16 residues. CDR3 in amino acids: CASSQARLAGTETQYF. The CDR3 DNA reads as TGTGCCAGCAGCCAAGCCCGCCTAGCGGGGACGGAGACCCAGTACTTC.

The J gene is TRBJ1-2, the V gene TRBV19; D uncertain. CDR1 LNHDA and CDR2 SQIVND come from the germline V gene (reference sequence). V gave up 8 bases and J gave up 3 bases, with 16 bases separating them. The length of the CDR3 is 14 residues. The CDR3 region has the DNA TGTGCCAGTCGAGTCGGAGTGGGAGACTATGGCTACACCTTC. Its translation: CASRVGVGDYGYTF.

The chain is built from TRBV7-2 and TRBJ2-3, with D hard to call. The V end was cut by 8 bases, the J end by 6 bases, with 12 bases between. The CDR3 sequence is 12 residues long. Per germline, CDR1 SGHTA and CDR2 FQGNSA. CDR3 sequence: CASLRPPDTQYF. CDR3 coding DNA: TGTGCCAGCCTGAGGCCCCCCGATACGCAGTATTTT.

The chain combines TRBV30 with TRBJ1-6, with D perhaps TRBD1 (5 bases). There are 15 residues in the CDR3. Germline CDR1 is GTSNPN and CDR2 is SVGIG (reference sequence). V dropped 1 base and J dropped 4 bases, with 11 bases sitting between them. DNA for the CDR3: TGTGCCTGGAGTGGCAGGGAAATTTATAATTCACCCCTCCACTTT. Its translation: CAWSGREIYNSPLHF. The variable domain in full, with the rest retrieved from reference TRBV30 and TRBJ1-6, is SQTIHQWPATLVQPVGSPLSLECTVEGTSNPNLYWYRQAAGRGLQLLFYSVGIGQISSEVPQNLSASRPQDRQFILSSKKLLLSDSGFYLCAWSGREIYNSPLHFGNGTRLTVT.

V is TRBV5-1 and J is TRBJ2-2; D gene uncertain. Germline assignment: CDR1 SGHRS and CDR2 YFSETQ. The V gene lost 2 bases and the J gene lost 7 bases, with 6 bases spanning the gap. The CDR3 contains 12 residues. CDR3: CASSLTRGELFF. The CDR3 DNA reads as TGCGCCAGCAGCTTAACTCGCGGGGAGCTGTTTTTT.

This CDR3 reads CASSLPTRTGELFF. The CDR3 nucleotides are TGTGCCAGCAGTTTGCCCACTAGAACCGGGGAGCTGTTTTTT. This chain uses TRBV28 with TRBJ2-2; D may be TRBD2 (5 bases). Looked up from germline, CDR1 is MDHEN and CDR2 is SYDVKM. The CDR3 sequence is 14 residues long. The V end was cut by 3 bases, the J end by 5 bases, with 10 bases between.

The genes are TRBV18 and TRBJ2-2; TRBD2 agrees at 7 bases. V shed 8 bases, J shed 0 bases, and the junction held 3 bases outside the gene matches. The CDR3 consists of 14 residues. CDR1 and CDR2 (germline): KGHSH, LQKENI. This chain's CDR3 is CASTGGSNTGELFF. In DNA, the CDR3 is TGTGCCAGCACCGGGGGGTCGAACACCGGGGAGCTGTTTTTT. The whole variable domain, remainder taken from reference TRBV18 and TRBJ2-2, is NAGVMQNPRHLVRRRGQEARLRCSPMKGHSHVYWYRQLPEEGLKFMVYLQKENIIDESGMPKERFSAEFPKEGPSILRIQQVVRGDSAAYFCASTGGSNTGELFFGEGSRLTVL.

This sequence joins TRBV2 and TRBJ1-2; D is unresolved. V was pared by 4 bases and J by 8 bases, with 14 bases between. This CDR3 is built from 13 residues. CDR1 SNHLY and CDR2 FYNNEI come from the germline V gene. Here the CDR3 reads CASSVRSSKGYTF. Here the CDR3 DNA reads TGTGCCAGCAGTGTCCGGAGTTCTAAGGGCTACACCTTC.

The chain carries TRBV11-3 and TRBJ1-2; D might be TRBD1 (6 bases). Trimming shortened V by 5 bases and J by 7 bases, and 14 bases separated the two germline ends. The CDR3 has 13 amino acids. The V gene's germline CDR1 is SGHNT and CDR2 YENEEA. DNA of the CDR3: TGTGCCAGCAGCCTAGGGACAATAGCTGGCTACACCTTC. Amino acid sequence: CASSLGTIAGYTF.

The CDR3, as DNA: TGTGCCTCCGGAGATAGCAATCAGCCCCAGCATTTT. Protein product: CASGDSNQPQHF. The chain couples TRBV28 to TRBJ1-5; no definite D call. V lost 11 bases to trimming and J lost 0 bases, with 8 bases between them. The CDR3 is 12 residues long. In germline, CDR1 is MDHEN, CDR2 SYDVKM.

This clone was recorded only once. The V gene is TRBV18, the J gene TRBJ1-2; a weak D match, TRBD1 (6 bases). The CDR3 covers 13 residues. Trimming removed 6 bases from V and 3 bases from J, with 11 bases in between. The germline V gene encodes CDR1 KGHSH and CDR2 LQKENI. The CDR3 DNA follows: TGTGCCAGCTCCCAGGGGCCCGACTATGGCTACACCTTC. It is translated as CASSQGPDYGYTF.

The chain combines TRBV5-5 with TRBJ2-5; TRBD2 aligns across 10 bases. The CDR3 runs to 16 residues. From germline, CDR1 is SGHKS and CDR2 YYEKEE (reference sequence). The J segment lost 4 bases and the V segment lost 1 base, leaving 7 bases of the junction unmatched. The CDR3, as DNA: TGTGCCAGCAGCTTGACTAGCGGGACAGCGCGAGAGACCCAGTACTTC. Residues: CASSLTSGTARETQYF.

This rearrangement joins TRBV30 to TRBJ2-3, with D maybe TRBD2 (5 bases). Per the germline V gene, CDR1 is GTSNPN and CDR2 is SVGIG (reference sequence). V was clipped by 5 bases and J by 3 bases, with 9 bases between them. The CDR3 is 12 amino acids. The CDR3 sequence is CAWHSGTDTQYF. The CDR3 bases are TGTGCCTGGCACTCGGGGACAGATACGCAGTATTTT.

The chain links TRBV7-2 to TRBJ2-7, with TRBD2 as a possible D gene (6 bases). This CDR3 contains 14 residues. Per the germline V gene, CDR1 is SGHTA and CDR2 is FQGNSA. Trimming took off 8 bases at V and 4 bases at J, with 18 bases between the two ends. DNA of the CDR3: TGTGCCAGCCGAGACACGGGACTTGGGTACGAGCAGTACTTC. Protein product: CASRDTGLGYEQYF.

J is TRBJ2-1 and V is TRBV15; 10 nucleotides line up with TRBD2. This CDR3 has 18 amino acids. CDR1 and CDR2 from the germline V gene are LNHNV and YYDKDF (reference sequence). The V gene end was trimmed by 4 bases and the J gene end by 4 bases; junction bases not matched to a gene: 13. CDR3 in DNA: TGTGCCACCAGCACAAGATTGGCTAGCGGGAGCCCTTACAATGAGCAGTTCTTC. It yields the protein CATSTRLASGSPYNEQFF.

The rearrangement links TRBV9 to TRBJ1-2; no definite D call. Between the trimmed V and J ends, which lost 0 bases and 0 bases, there was a span of 6 bases. The CDR3 length is 14 residues. Germline CDR1 SGDLS, CDR2 YYNGEE. CDR3: CASSVESANYGYTF. In DNA, the CDR3 is TGTGCCAGCAGCGTAGAATCAGCTAACTATGGCTACACCTTC.

The chain recombines TRBV28 with TRBJ2-1; D is possibly TRBD1 (5 bases). V gave up 5 bases and J gave up 10 bases, with 15 bases separating them. In germline, CDR1 is MDHEN, CDR2 SYDVKM. This CDR3 has 13 amino acids. CDR3 sequence (DNA): TGTGCCAGCAGTCCTCGGACATTCTGGGAGCAGTTCTTC. Translated, it gives CASSPRTFWEQFF.

V and J are TRBV2 and TRBJ1-2, with TRBD1 matching over 8 bases. Trimming took 3 bases from V and 2 from J; bases not matched to a gene: 2. Germline values: CDR1 SNHLY, CDR2 FYNNEI. The CDR3 has 14 amino acids. The CDR3 DNA follows: TGTGCCAGCAGTGAGACAGGGGACAACTATGGCTACACCTTC. It codes for CASSETGDNYGYTF.

The rearrangement joins TRBV28 to TRBJ1-5; TRBD1 agrees at 8 bases. The V segment lost 4 bases and the J segment 4 bases; nucleotides outside the gene matches: 6. Germline V gene lookup returns CDR1 MDHEN and CDR2 SYDVKM. The CDR3 extends over 15 amino acids. The CDR3 DNA follows: TGTGCCAGCAGTTCCGGGACAGGTTATAATCAGCCCCAGCATTTT. As protein: CASSSGTGYNQPQHF.

The V call is TRBV3-1 (or the pseudogene TRBV3-2), the J call TRBJ2-7; D call uncertain. This CDR3 has 13 residues. The V and J ends lost 4 bases and 4 bases respectively, with 11 bases between them. CDR1 is LGHDT and CDR2 is YNNKEL in the germline V gene (reference sequence). CDR3 coding DNA: TGTGCCAGCAGCCCCTCTGAGAGATACGAGCAGTACTTC. It yields the protein CASSPSERYEQYF.